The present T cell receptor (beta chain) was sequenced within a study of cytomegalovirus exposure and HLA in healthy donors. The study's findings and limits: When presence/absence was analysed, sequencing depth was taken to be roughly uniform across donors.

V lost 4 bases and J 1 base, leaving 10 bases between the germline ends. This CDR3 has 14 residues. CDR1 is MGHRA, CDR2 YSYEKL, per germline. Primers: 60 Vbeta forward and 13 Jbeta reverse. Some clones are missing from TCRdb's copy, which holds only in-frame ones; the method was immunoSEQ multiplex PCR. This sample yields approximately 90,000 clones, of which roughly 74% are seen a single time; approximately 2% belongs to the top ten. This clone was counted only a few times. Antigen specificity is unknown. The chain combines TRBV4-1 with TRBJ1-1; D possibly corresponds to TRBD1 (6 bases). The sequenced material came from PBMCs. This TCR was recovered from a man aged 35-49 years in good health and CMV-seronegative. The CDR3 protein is CASSLDRQNTEAFF. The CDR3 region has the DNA TGCGCCAGCAGCCTGGACAGACAGAACACTGAAGCTTTCTTT.